The entry that follows covers one T cell receptor (beta chain) sequence. This sample is drawn from a study of blood T cell repertoires in COVID-19. Study at large: The United States, Italy and Spain were the sources of the acute and convalescent COVID-19 samples. The cDNA or gDNA used as material had been derived from T cells, B-cell-depleted T cells, or PBMCs.

Methods used by the authors: Reference gene primer amplification yielded estimated nucleated cell counts. Clones were read by immunoSEQ multiplex PCR, and TCRdb kept only the in-frame ones, dropping some. V, J and clone size were drawn from that table, and D and trimming were deduced from the DNA. Of 150,000 to 250,000 clones listed, about 95% are singletons. One Seattle source followed patients from active infection through their disease course. The germline V gene has CDR1 GTSNPN and CDR2 SVGIG (reference sequence). With 3 bases removed from V and 8 bases from J, the gap between germline ends came to 13 bases. There are 12 residues in the CDR3.

The chain links TRBV30 to TRBJ1-2; D is perhaps TRBD1 (6 bases). This clonotype was sampled from a man between 25 and 39 years old with COVID-19, enrolled during active disease. Specimen: peripheral blood. In nucleotides, the CDR3 is TGTGCCTGGAGCGCACAGGGCGTAGGCTACACCTTC. Translated: CAWSAQGVGYTF.